These T cell receptor beta chains were read from a single sample in a study of cytomegalovirus exposure and HLA in healthy donors. This table comes from immunoSEQ multiplex PCR, and its TCRdb copy is limited to in-frame clones, with some not included. Here the sample spans fewer than 250,000 clones, around 87% being singletons. Sample: PBMCs. These receptor sequences come from a young woman in good health and CMV-seronegative. Each CDR3 is given with its conserved first and last residue. A D gene is named only where the DNA matches it firmly. For some rows the clone size is stated as once, few or many, or as a class when expanded; others skip it.

TRBJ2-7 | TRBD2 | - | TRBV5-8 | TGTGCCAGCAGCTTGGGACTAGCGGGAGCCTACTCCTACGAGCAGTACTTC | CASSLGLAGAYSYEQYF
TRBJ2-7 | TRBD2 | - | TRBV18 | TGTGCCAGCTCACCCAGCGGGGGGGCCAAAGAGCAGTACTTC | CASSPSGGAKEQYF
TRBJ2-7 | - | - | TRBV28 | TGTGCCAGCACCCCCTGGGCAGGCTACGAGCAGTACTTC | CASTPWAGYEQYF
TRBJ2-5 | - | - | TRBV2 | TGTGCCAGCAGTGAGGGGCGGGAGACCCAGTACTTC | CASSEGRETQYF
TRBJ1-2 | - | - | TRBV6-5 | TGTGCCAGCAGTTACGGGGGCAGCTATGGCTACACCTTC | CASSYGGSYGYTF
TRBJ2-3 | TRBD2 | - | TRBV19 | TGTGCCAGTAAACCGAGCGGGGGGCCTAGCACAGATACGCAGTATTTT | CASKPSGGPSTDTQYF
TRBJ1-1 | - | few | TRBV9 | TGTGCCAGCAGCGTAGGCGCGAACACTGAAGCTTTCTTT | CASSVGANTEAFF
TRBJ2-1 | - | - | TRBV2 | TGTGCCAGCAGTGAATGGAGAAATGAGCAGTTCTTC | CASSEWRNEQFF
TRBJ2-7 | TRBD1 | few | TRBV14 | TGTGCCAGTCGAAGACAGGGTTCCTACGAGCAGTACTTC | CASRRQGSYEQYF
TRBJ2-7 | TRBD1 | few | TRBV7-6 | TGTGCCAGCAGCCCCTCCCTACAGGGGGCGACCTACGAGCAGTACTTC | CASSPSLQGATYEQYF
TRBJ2-7 | - | - | TRBV6-1 | TGTGCCAGCAGTGGGACAGTCTCCTACGAGCAGTACTTC | CASSGTVSYEQYF
TRBJ1-1 | - | - | TRBV30 | TGTGCCTCCCAACAGGGATATACTGAAGCTTTCTTT | CASQQGYTEAFF
TRBJ1-3 | TRBD1 | - | TRBV29-1 | TGCAGCGTTGTACAGGGGGCGTCTGGAAACACCATATATTTT | CSVVQGASGNTIYF
TRBJ2-7 | TRBD2 | - | TRBV11-2 | TGTGCCAGCAGCTTAGTCGGTAGCGGGGGAACCTACGAGCAGTACTTC | CASSLVGSGGTYEQYF
TRBJ1-1 | TRBD1 | few | TRBV5-6 | TGTGCCAGCAGCTTGGGGACAGGACTTTACACTGAAGCTTTCTTT | CASSLGTGLYTEAFF
TRBJ2-1 | - | - | TRBV7-9 | TGTGCCAGCAGCTTTGTAATTGACGGAGACAATGAGCAGTTCTTC | CASSFVIDGDNEQFF
TRBJ2-1 | - | once | TRBV7-9 | TGTGCCAGCAGCTTAGGAGGGGGTCAATGGTTCTTC | CASSLGGGQWFF
TRBJ1-1 | - | few | TRBV7-3 | TGTGCCAGCAGCCTAGGGACACAGAACACTGAAGCTTTCTTT | CASSLGTQNTEAFF
TRBJ2-3 | - | - | TRBV7-2 | TGTGCCAGCAGCTTACTCTGGCGCACAGATACGCAGTATTTT | CASSLLWRTDTQYF
TRBJ1-4 | - | - | TRBV4-3 | TGCGCCAGCAGCCAAGATCTTTTACGGAGAAATGAAAAACTGTTTTTT | CASSQDLLRRNEKLFF
TRBJ1-6 | TRBD1 | once | TRBV7-2 | TGTGCCAGCAGCTCCGACAGGGGGTCCTATAATTCACCCCTCCACTTT | CASSSDRGSYNSPLHF
TRBJ1-5 | - | - | TRBV18 | TGTGCCAGCTGCCCTTCTCAGGGGAAACAGCCCCAGCATTTT | CASCPSQGKQPQHF
TRBJ2-2 | TRBD1 | - | TRBV9 | TGTGCCAGCAGGAGGGGACAGGGGGCTAGCACCGGGGAGCTGTTTTTT | CASRRGQGASTGELFF
TRBJ2-1 | TRBD2 | - | TRBV7-2 | TGTGCCAGCATCCCGGGACTAGCGGGAGGCAATGAGCAGTTCTTC | CASIPGLAGGNEQFF
TRBJ2-3 | TRBD2 | - | TRBV6-6 | TGTGCCAGCGACTCGGGACTAGCTTTGGATACGCAGTATTTT | CASDSGLALDTQYF
TRBJ2-4 | TRBD1 | - | TRBV7-9 | TGTGCCAGCAGCTCCCGGACAGGGGTTCAGTACTTC | CASSSRTGVQYF
TRBJ2-7 | - | - | TRBV7-3 | TGTGCCAGCAGCTGGGGCAGCGGGTCCTACGAGCAGTACTTC | CASSWGSGSYEQYF
TRBJ2-7 | TRBD2 | - | TRBV30 | TGTGCCTGGAGCATCGGGACTAACTACGAGCAGTACTTC | CAWSIGTNYEQYF
TRBJ1-6 | TRBD1 | - | TRBV2 | TGTGCCAGCAATTGGGACAGGGGGGACTCACCCCTCCACTTT | CASNWDRGDSPLHF
TRBJ1-1 | - | - | TRBV7-9 | TGTGCCAGCAGCTTACAGGGGCCTTACACTGAAGCTTTCTTT | CASSLQGPYTEAFF
TRBJ1-2 | - | once | TRBV19 | TGTGCCAGTAGTACAGGGGTGAAGAAAAACTATGGCTACACCTTC | CASSTGVKKNYGYTF
TRBJ2-1 | TRBD2 | - | TRBV11-3 | TGTGCCAGCAGCTCGGTAGCGGGAGTCGGAAATGAGCAGTTCTTC | CASSSVAGVGNEQFF
TRBJ1-3 | TRBD1 | few | TRBV30 | TGTGCCTCGGAGGACAGGGGGCTAGGAGGTTGGGGAAACACCATATATTTT | CASEDRGLGGWGNTIYF
TRBJ1-5 | TRBD1 | - | TRBV5-5 | TGTGCCAGCAGCTTCACTCCGGGACAGGGAAATCAGCCCCAGCATTTT | CASSFTPGQGNQPQHF
TRBJ1-5 | - | - | TRBV18 | TGTGCCAGCTCACCGGGGCGGGACCAGCCCCAGCATTTT | CASSPGRDQPQHF